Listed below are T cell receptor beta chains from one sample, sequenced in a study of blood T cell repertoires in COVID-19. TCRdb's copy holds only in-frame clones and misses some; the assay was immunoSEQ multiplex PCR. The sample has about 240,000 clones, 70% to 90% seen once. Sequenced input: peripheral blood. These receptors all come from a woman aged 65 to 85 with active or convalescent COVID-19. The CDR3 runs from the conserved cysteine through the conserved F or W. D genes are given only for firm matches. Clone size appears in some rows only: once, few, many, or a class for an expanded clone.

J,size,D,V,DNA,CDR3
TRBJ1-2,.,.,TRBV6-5,TGTGCCAGCAGACCGGAGGGGTACGGCGATGGCTACACCTTC,CASRPEGYGDGYTF
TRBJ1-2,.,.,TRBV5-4,TGTGCCAGCAGCACCCAGGGGAAGGCGACAATATATGGCTACACCTTC,CASSTQGKATIYGYTF
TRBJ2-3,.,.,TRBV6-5,TGTGCCAGCAGTTTAGGAGGGTTGGGCACAGATACGCAGTATTTT,CASSLGGLGTDTQYF
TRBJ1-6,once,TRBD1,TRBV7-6,TGTGCCAGCAGCGCCGGGACAGTAAATTCACCCCTCCACTTT,CASSAGTVNSPLHF
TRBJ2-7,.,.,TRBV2,TGTGCCACCACCGGCTACGGGAGCTCCTACGAGCAGTACTTC,CATTGYGSSYEQYF
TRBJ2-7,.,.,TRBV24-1,TGTGCCACCTCGCCGGCGGGGGCAACGCGCGAGCAGTACTTC,CATSPAGATREQYF
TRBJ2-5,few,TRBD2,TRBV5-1,TGCGCCAGCAGCCCTAGCGGGGGGTCCGGAGTCGGGGAGACCCAGTACTTC,CASSPSGGSGVGETQYF
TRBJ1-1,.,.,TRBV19,TGTGCCAGTAGTACAGGTTCCCTTACTGAAGCTTTCTTT,CASSTGSLTEAFF
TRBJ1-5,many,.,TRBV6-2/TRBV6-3,TGTGCCAGCAGTTACGGGGCAGGCAATCAGCCCCAGCATTTT,CASSYGAGNQPQHF
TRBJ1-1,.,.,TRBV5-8,TGTGCCAGCAGCCAGGAGGAGGTTCGAGCTTTCTTT,CASSQEEVRAFF
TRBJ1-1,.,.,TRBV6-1,TGTGCCAGCAGTGAAGCATTAGGTAAGGGGATGAACACTGAAGCTTTCTTT,CASSEALGKGMNTEAFF
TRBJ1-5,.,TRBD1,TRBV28,TGTGCCAGCAGTTTAGGACAGGGGACCCAGCCCCAGCATTTT,CASSLGQGTQPQHF
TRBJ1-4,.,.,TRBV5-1,TGCGCCAGCAGCTTTGGCAGGGGAGATGAAAAACTGTTTTTT,CASSFGRGDEKLFF
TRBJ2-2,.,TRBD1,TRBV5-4,TGTGCCAGCAGCTTTATACAGGGGGCCGGGGAGCTGTTTTTT,CASSFIQGAGELFF
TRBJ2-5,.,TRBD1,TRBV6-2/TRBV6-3,TGTGCCAGCAGTTACAGCAACAGGGGATTCCAAGAGACCCAGTACTTC,CASSYSNRGFQETQYF
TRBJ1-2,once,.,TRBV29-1,TGCAGCGTTACTTTAAATATAGAGAACTATGGCTACACCTTC,CSVTLNIENYGYTF
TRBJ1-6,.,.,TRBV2,TGTGCCAGCAGTGTTGAGGGCTCGAGCTCCTATAATTCACCCCTCCACTTT,CASSVEGSSSYNSPLHF
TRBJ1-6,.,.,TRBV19,TGTGCCAGTAGTGGGCAGAGGGATAATTCACCCCTCCACTTT,CASSGQRDNSPLHF
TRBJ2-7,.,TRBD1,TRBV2,TGTGCCAGCAGGACAGGGGGCTACGAGCAGTACTTC,CASRTGGYEQYF
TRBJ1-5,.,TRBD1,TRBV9,TGTGCCAGCAGCTCAGGGGGACAGGGGGCGAACAATCAGCCCCAGCATTTT,CASSSGGQGANNQPQHF
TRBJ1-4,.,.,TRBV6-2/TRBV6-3,TGTGCCAGCAGTTACTTAACAGGGACTGAAAAACTGTTTTTT,CASSYLTGTEKLFF
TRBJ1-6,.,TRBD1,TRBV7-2,TGTGCCAGCAGCTATATTTGGACAGGGGAAGATTCACCCCTCCACTTT,CASSYIWTGEDSPLHF
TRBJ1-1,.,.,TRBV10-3,TGTGCCACCGGAGGGAGGAACACTGAAGCTTTCTTT,CATGGRNTEAFF
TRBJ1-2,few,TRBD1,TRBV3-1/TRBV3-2,TGTGCCAGCAGCCAAGGGACAGGGGACATCTATGGCTACACCTTC,CASSQGTGDIYGYTF
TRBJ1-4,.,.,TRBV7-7,TGTGCTAGCAGCCCCGACATAACTAATGAAAAACTGTTTTTT,CASSPDITNEKLFF
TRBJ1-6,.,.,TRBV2,TGTGCCAGCAGTGATCTCAATTCACCCCTCCACTTT,CASSDLNSPLHF
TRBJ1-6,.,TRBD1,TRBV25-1,TGTGCCAGCAGTATCCTACAGGGGGCCTGGGGATCACCCCTCCACTTT,CASSILQGAWGSPLHF
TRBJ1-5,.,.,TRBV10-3,TGTGCCACAACGGGGGGGGACGGTCAGCCCCAGCATTTT,CATTGGDGQPQHF
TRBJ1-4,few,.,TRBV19,TGTGCCAGTAGTAACTTCTTCACAGGAGTCGAAAAACTGTTTTTT,CASSNFFTGVEKLFF
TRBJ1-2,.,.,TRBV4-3,TGCGCCAGCAGCCAAGATTTCGTTGTGAGGAGCTACACCTTC,CASSQDFVVRSYTF
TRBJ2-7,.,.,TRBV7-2,TGTGCCAGCAGCCCCACAGGAAGGGTGCAGTACTTC,CASSPTGRVQYF
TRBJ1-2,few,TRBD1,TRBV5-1,TGCGCCAGCAGCTTGCCCGGACAGGGGGCGGATGGCTACACCTTC,CASSLPGQGADGYTF
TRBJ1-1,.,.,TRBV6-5,TGTGCCAGCTGGGATGGAGGGCATCGAGCTTTCTTT,CASWDGGHRAFF
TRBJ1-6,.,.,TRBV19,TGTGCCAGCGCTCCGGGACAAACCAATTCACCCCTCCACTTT,CASAPGQTNSPLHF
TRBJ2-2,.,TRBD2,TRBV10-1,TGCGCCAGCAGTCCTAGACTAGCGGGGGGATTGGAGCTGTTTTTT,CASSPRLAGGLELFF
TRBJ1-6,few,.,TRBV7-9,TGTGCCAGCAGCTTAAAGGGAACCGGGGGGTATAATTCACCCCTCCACTTT,CASSLKGTGGYNSPLHF
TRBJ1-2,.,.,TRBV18,TGTGCCAGCTCACCTGACAGGCCTTATGGTGGCTACACCTTC,CASSPDRPYGGYTF
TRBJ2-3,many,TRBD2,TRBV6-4,TGTGCCAGTAGCGGGGGGGCCGCAGATACGCAGTATTTT,CASSGGAADTQYF
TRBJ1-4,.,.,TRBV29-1,TGCAGCGTCGGGGGGCTTTCGACTAATGAAAAACTGTTTTTT,CSVGGLSTNEKLFF
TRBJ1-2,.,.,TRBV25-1,TGTGCCAGCAGTTACAGGGCCAACTATGGCTACACCTTC,CASSYRANYGYTF
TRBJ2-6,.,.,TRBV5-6,TGTGCCAGCAGCTTGCAGGGGGGACGGGCCAACGTCCTGACTTTC,CASSLQGGRANVLTF
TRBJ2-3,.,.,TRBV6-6,TGTGCCAGCAGTCGTGCAGGGGACGCCTACACAGATACGCAGTATTTT,CASSRAGDAYTDTQYF
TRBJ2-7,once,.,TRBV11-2,TGTGCCAGCAGCTTAGATGTGCCGGAGTACGAGCAGTACTTC,CASSLDVPEYEQYF
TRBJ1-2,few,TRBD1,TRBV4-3,TGCGCCAGCAGCCAAGAAGCACAGGGGGCAGGCTACACCTTC,CASSQEAQGAGYTF
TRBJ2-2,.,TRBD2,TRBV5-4,TGTGCCAGCAGCTTTAGGACTAGTGAGGGCACCGGGGAGCTGTTTTTT,CASSFRTSEGTGELFF
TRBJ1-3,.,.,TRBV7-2,TGTGCCAGCAGCATCCGGGGTCTCTCTGGAAACACCATATATTTT,CASSIRGLSGNTIYF
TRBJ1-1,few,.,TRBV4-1,TGCGCCAGCAGGAGGGCTGGTTTATTCACTGAAGCTTTCTTT,CASRRAGLFTEAFF
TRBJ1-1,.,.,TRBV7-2,TGTGCCAGCAGCTTGTTGGACAGCACCTCATCAGCTTTCTTT,CASSLLDSTSSAFF
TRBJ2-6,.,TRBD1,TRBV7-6,TGTGCCAGCAGCCCCGACAGGGGGCAAAGCGACGTCCTGACTTTC,CASSPDRGQSDVLTF
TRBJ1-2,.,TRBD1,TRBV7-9,TGTGCCAGCAGCCCCCAGGGGGCGCGGGGCTACACCTTC,CASSPQGARGYTF
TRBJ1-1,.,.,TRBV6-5,TGTGCCAGCAGTCCCAGATTACGGGAAGGCACTGAAGCTTTCTTT,CASSPRLREGTEAFF
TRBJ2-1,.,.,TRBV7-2,TGTGCCAGCAGCTCGGGGGGCGTCGAGCAGTTCTTC,CASSSGGVEQFF